The T cell receptor beta chain described here comes from a study of CD8 T cells in Susac syndrome. TCR beta was sequenced from blood CD8+ and CD4+ T cells. While CD8+ and CD4+ T cells were isolated negatively, TEMRA cells were enriched by FACS. The CDR3 is made up of 12 amino acids. CDR1 KGHSH and CDR2 LQKENI come from the germline V gene. Trimming took off 6 bases at V and 4 bases at J, with 9 bases between the two ends. The RNA input was roughly 0.5 to 1 ug, and it was reverse transcribed with random hexamers. Amplification of TCR beta CDR3 was carried out by immunoSEQ multiplex PCR, which covered 54 Vbeta and 13 Jbeta segments. TCRdb itself ran the immunoSEQ multiplex PCR reads through MiXCR, one entry per CDR3 protein. The sample contains 100,000 or so distinct CDR3 sequences, roughly 92% of which appear only once.

This sequence joins TRBV18 and TRBJ1-2; D remains ambiguous. The sequenced material came from CD8+ T cells from PBMCs. This sequence was found in a human donor in good health. The CDR3 DNA is TGTGCCAGCTCTTCCGGCGGCTATGGCTACACCTTC. This sequence encodes CASSSGGYGYTF.